A selection of T cell receptor beta chains follows, all from one sample in a study of CD8+ T cells in alopecia areata. Sequencing was performed with immunoSEQ multiplex PCR; in TCRdb, only in-frame clones are kept and a portion is missing. Here the sample spans 150,000 or so clones, around 55% being singletons. The sample in question was CD8+ T cells sorted from blood, obtained at week 0. These TCRs come from a human donor with alopecia areata. Both conserved end residues are part of each CDR3. D genes are given only for firm matches. Clone size is given for some rows only: seen once, a few or many times, or a class if the clone is expanded.

clone size: once; V gene: TRBV6-4; J gene: TRBJ1-2; D gene: -; CDR3 DNA: TGTGCCAGCAGCGACGCCCCGGGGGCGGAAGGCTACACCTTC; CDR3 protein: CASSDAPGAEGYTF
clone size: -; V gene: TRBV30; J gene: TRBJ2-7; D gene: -; CDR3 DNA: TGTGCCTGGGGTGCGGGACCGACTATAGGCGAGCAGTACTTC; CDR3 protein: CAWGAGPTIGEQYF
clone size: -; V gene: TRBV27; J gene: TRBJ2-1; D gene: TRBD2; CDR3 DNA: TGTGCCAGCAGTTTTAACGGGGGGGCATCATACAATGAGCAGTTCTTC; CDR3 protein: CASSFNGGASYNEQFF
clone size: few; V gene: TRBV2; J gene: TRBJ2-3; D gene: TRBD1; CDR3 DNA: TGTGCCAGCAGTGAATTGTCTGGAGGGACAGGGGTAACAGATACGCAGTATTTT; CDR3 protein: CASSELSGGTGVTDTQYF
clone size: few; V gene: TRBV29-1; J gene: TRBJ2-1; D gene: -; CDR3 DNA: TGCAGCGTTGACACCAATGAGCAGTTCTTC; CDR3 protein: CSVDTNEQFF
clone size: few; V gene: TRBV5-6; J gene: TRBJ1-5; D gene: -; CDR3 DNA: TGTGCCAGCAGCGGGGCCAATCAGCCCCAGCATTTT; CDR3 protein: CASSGANQPQHF
clone size: -; V gene: TRBV9; J gene: TRBJ2-7; D gene: -; CDR3 DNA: TGTGCCAGCAGCGCAGCCGCGGGGGCAGCCTACGAGCAGTACTTC; CDR3 protein: CASSAAAGAAYEQYF
clone size: -; V gene: TRBV27; J gene: TRBJ2-1; D gene: TRBD2; CDR3 DNA: TGTGCCAGCAGTGAAAGCGGGGTGGGTGAGCAGTTCTTC; CDR3 protein: CASSESGVGEQFF
clone size: -; V gene: TRBV30; J gene: TRBJ2-1; D gene: -; CDR3 DNA: TGTGCCTGGAGTGGGGGGGTGAGGAATGAGCAGTTCTTC; CDR3 protein: CAWSGGVRNEQFF
clone size: few; V gene: TRBV15; J gene: TRBJ1-1; D gene: TRBD1; CDR3 DNA: TGTGCCACCAGCGTCCGACAGGGTGAACAAGAAGCTTTCTTT; CDR3 protein: CATSVRQGEQEAFF
clone size: -; V gene: TRBV5-1; J gene: TRBJ1-1; D gene: -; CDR3 DNA: TGCGCCAGCAGCTTGGATCAGACACAAGTGAACACTGAAGCTTTCTTT; CDR3 protein: CASSLDQTQVNTEAFF
clone size: -; V gene: TRBV5-4; J gene: TRBJ2-6; D gene: -; CDR3 DNA: TGTGCCAGCAGCTTGGCCCCCGGGATTGACGCCAACGTCCTGACTTTC; CDR3 protein: CASSLAPGIDANVLTF
clone size: -; V gene: TRBV29-1; J gene: TRBJ1-5; D gene: -; CDR3 DNA: TGCAGCGTTGAAGAAGGCGGAAATCAGCCCCAGCATTTT; CDR3 protein: CSVEEGGNQPQHF
clone size: few; V gene: TRBV6-5; J gene: TRBJ2-2; D gene: -; CDR3 DNA: TGTGCCAGCAGAGACAATACCGGGGAGCTGTTTTTT; CDR3 protein: CASRDNTGELFF
clone size: -; V gene: TRBV28; J gene: TRBJ2-7; D gene: TRBD1; CDR3 DNA: TGTGCCAGCAGGCCTCCCGGGACAGGGATCTACGAGCAGTACTTC; CDR3 protein: CASRPPGTGIYEQYF
clone size: -; V gene: TRBV5-1; J gene: TRBJ1-1; D gene: TRBD1; CDR3 DNA: TGCGCCAGCAGCTTGGCAGGGGGCCTGAACACTGAAGCTTTCTTT; CDR3 protein: CASSLAGGLNTEAFF
clone size: -; V gene: TRBV25-1; J gene: TRBJ2-7; D gene: -; CDR3 DNA: TGTACCAGCAGTGAACGCATGGGCGGGCTCGAGCAGTACTTC; CDR3 protein: CTSSERMGGLEQYF
clone size: -; V gene: TRBV29-1; J gene: TRBJ2-1; D gene: TRBD2; CDR3 DNA: TGCAGTAGCATAGCGGGGGCCCGGAGTGAGCAGTTCTTC; CDR3 protein: CSSIAGARSEQFF
clone size: -; V gene: TRBV10-3; J gene: TRBJ2-3; D gene: -; CDR3 DNA: TGTGCCATCAAAGAAGGGTCGGGCGGTTTCACTAGCACAGATACGCAGTATTTT; CDR3 protein: CAIKEGSGGFTSTDTQYF
clone size: few; V gene: TRBV30; J gene: TRBJ1-1; D gene: -; CDR3 DNA: TGTGCCTGGAGTGTATACACAGGCACTGAAGCTTTCTTT; CDR3 protein: CAWSVYTGTEAFF
clone size: -; V gene: TRBV6-5; J gene: TRBJ2-1; D gene: TRBD1; CDR3 DNA: TGTGCCAGCAGTTACTCCAGGGGGCTAGTCAATGAGCAGTTCTTC; CDR3 protein: CASSYSRGLVNEQFF
clone size: -; V gene: TRBV10-3; J gene: TRBJ2-1; D gene: -; CDR3 DNA: TGTGCCATCAGTGAGCCCGGCTCGATTAACGATGAGCAGTTCTTC; CDR3 protein: CAISEPGSINDEQFF
clone size: few; V gene: TRBV4-3; J gene: TRBJ2-1; D gene: TRBD2; CDR3 DNA: TGCGCCAGCAGCCAAGACGGGACTAGCAATGAGCAGTTCTTC; CDR3 protein: CASSQDGTSNEQFF
clone size: once; V gene: TRBV10-3; J gene: TRBJ2-7; D gene: -; CDR3 DNA: TGTGCCATCAGTGAGTCTGGGCACGAGCAGTACTTC; CDR3 protein: CAISESGHEQYF
clone size: -; V gene: TRBV5-1; J gene: TRBJ1-2; D gene: TRBD1; CDR3 DNA: TGCGCCAGCAGCCCTGCAGGGGGCGCAGGCTATGGCTACACCTTC; CDR3 protein: CASSPAGGAGYGYTF
clone size: -; V gene: TRBV29-1; J gene: TRBJ2-5; D gene: TRBD2; CDR3 DNA: TGCAGCGTTGTAAAGCGGGGGACGTACCAAGAGACCCAGTACTTC; CDR3 protein: CSVVKRGTYQETQYF
clone size: few; V gene: TRBV29-1; J gene: TRBJ2-1; D gene: -; CDR3 DNA: TGCAGCGGTGGGCAAGAGAATGAGCAGTTCTTC; CDR3 protein: CSGGQENEQFF